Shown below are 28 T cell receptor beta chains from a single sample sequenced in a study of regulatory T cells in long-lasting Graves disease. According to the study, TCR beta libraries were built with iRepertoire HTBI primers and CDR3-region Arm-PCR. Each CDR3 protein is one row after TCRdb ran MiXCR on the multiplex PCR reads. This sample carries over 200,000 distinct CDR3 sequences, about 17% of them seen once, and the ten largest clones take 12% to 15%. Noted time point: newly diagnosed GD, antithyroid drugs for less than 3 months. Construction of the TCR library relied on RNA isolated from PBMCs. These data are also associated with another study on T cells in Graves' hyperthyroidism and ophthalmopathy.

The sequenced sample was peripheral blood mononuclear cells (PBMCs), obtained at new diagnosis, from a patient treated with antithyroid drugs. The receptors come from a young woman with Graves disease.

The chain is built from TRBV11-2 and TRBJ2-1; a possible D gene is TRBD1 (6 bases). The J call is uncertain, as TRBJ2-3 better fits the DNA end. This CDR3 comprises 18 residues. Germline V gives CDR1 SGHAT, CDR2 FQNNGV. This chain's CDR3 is CASSLGEGDLHRADTQYF. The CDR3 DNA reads TGTGCCAGCAGCTTAGGAGAGGGGGACCTACACAGGGCAGATACGCAGTATTTT.

The CDR3 protein is CASSFTTYNEQFF. CDR3 DNA sequence: TGTGCCAGCAGTTTTACGACCTACAATGAGCAGTTCTTC. This chain connects TRBV12-3 or TRBV12-4 to TRBJ2-1, with D unclear. The CDR3 has 13 amino acids. The V end lost 3 bases, the J end lost 2 bases, and 5 bases lay between the germline ends.

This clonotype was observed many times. CDR3 in amino acids: CASSPFVFSGGPPFF. The CDR3 DNA sequence: TGTGCCAGCAGTCCCTTCGTTTTCAGCGGGGGGCCCCCATTCTTC. The chain joins TRBV12-3 or TRBV12-4 to TRBJ2-1; 9 nucleotides line up with TRBD2. The ends lost 5 bases at V and 16 bases at J; junction bases unmatched: 18. The CDR3 has 15 amino acids.

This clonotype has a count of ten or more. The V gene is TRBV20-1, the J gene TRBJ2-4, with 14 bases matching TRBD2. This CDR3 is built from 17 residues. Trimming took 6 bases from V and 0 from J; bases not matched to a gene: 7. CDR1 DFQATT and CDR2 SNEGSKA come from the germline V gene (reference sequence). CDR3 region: CSARTSGGRGAKNIQYF. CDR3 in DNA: TGCAGTGCAAGGACTAGCGGGGGGCGGGGAGCCAAAAACATTCAGTACTTC.

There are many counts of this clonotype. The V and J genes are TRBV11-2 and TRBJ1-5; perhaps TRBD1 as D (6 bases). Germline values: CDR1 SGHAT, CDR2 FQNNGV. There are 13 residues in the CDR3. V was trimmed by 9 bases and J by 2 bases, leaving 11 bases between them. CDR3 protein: CASQGKGNQPQHF. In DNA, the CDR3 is TGTGCCAGTCAGGGGAAGGGCAATCAGCCCCAGCATTTT. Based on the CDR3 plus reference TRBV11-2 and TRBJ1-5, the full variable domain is EAGVAQSPRYKIIEKRQSVAFWCNPISGHATLYWYQQILGQGPKLLIQFQNNGVVDDSQLPKDRFSAERLKGVDSTLKIQPAKLEDSAVYLCASQGKGNQPQHFGDGTRLSIL.

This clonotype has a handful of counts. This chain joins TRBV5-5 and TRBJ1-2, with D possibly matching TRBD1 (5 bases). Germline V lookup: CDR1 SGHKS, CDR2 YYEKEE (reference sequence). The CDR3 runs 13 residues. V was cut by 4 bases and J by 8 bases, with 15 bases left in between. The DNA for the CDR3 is TGTGCCAGCAGCGGTTTCGACGGGGACGGCTACACCTTC. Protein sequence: CASSGFDGDGYTF.

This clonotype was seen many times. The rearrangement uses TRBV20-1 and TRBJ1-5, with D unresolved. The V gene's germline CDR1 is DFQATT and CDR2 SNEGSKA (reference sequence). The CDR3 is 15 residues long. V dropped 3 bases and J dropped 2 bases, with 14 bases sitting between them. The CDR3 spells CSASDKRFGNQPQHF. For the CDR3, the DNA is TGCAGTGCTAGTGATAAAAGGTTTGGCAATCAGCCCCAGCATTTT.

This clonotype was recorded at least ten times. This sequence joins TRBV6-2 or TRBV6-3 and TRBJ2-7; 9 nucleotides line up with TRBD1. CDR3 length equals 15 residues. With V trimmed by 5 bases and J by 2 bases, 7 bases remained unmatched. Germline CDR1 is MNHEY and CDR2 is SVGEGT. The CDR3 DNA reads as TGTGCCAGCAGTCTTGACAGGGGGGAACCCTACGAGCAGTACTTC. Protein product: CASSLDRGEPYEQYF.

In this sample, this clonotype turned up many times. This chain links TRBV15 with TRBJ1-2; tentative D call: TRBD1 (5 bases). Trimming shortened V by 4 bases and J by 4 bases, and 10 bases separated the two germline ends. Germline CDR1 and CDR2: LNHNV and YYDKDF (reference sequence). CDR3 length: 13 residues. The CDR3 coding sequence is TGTGCCACCAGCACTCGGGACGGCTATGGCTACACCTTC. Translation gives CATSTRDGYGYTF.

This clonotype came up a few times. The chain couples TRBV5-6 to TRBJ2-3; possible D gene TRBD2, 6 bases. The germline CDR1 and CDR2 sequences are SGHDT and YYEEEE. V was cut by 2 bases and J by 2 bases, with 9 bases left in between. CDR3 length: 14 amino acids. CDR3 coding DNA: TGTGCCAGCAGCTTACTAGCCCCCACAGATACGCAGTATTTT. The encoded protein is CASSLLAPTDTQYF.

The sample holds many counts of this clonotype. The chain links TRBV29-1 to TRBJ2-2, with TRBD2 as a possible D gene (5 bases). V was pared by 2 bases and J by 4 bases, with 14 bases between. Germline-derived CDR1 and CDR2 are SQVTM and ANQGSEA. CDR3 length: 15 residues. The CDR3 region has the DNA TGCAGCGTTGAAACGGCTAGCAAATCCACCGGGGAGCTGTTTTTT. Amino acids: CSVETASKSTGELFF.

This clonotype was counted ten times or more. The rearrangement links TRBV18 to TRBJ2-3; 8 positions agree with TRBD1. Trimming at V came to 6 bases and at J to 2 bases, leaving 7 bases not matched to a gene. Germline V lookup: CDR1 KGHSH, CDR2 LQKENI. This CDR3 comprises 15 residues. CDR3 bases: TGTGCCAGCTCCCCCGGGACAGGCTACACAGATACGCAGTATTTT. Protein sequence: CASSPGTGYTDTQYF.

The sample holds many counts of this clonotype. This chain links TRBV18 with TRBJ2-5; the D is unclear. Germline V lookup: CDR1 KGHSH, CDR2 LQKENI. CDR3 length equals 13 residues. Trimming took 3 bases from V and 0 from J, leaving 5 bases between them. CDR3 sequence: CASSPGHQETQYF. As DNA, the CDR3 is TGTGCCAGCTCACCCGGACACCAAGAGACCCAGTACTTC.

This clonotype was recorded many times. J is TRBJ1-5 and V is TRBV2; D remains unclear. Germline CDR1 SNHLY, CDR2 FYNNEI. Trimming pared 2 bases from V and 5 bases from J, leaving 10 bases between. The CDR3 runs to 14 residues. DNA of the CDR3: TGTGCCAGCAGTGAACGGGTAGGGCATCAGCCCCAGCATTTT. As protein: CASSERVGHQPQHF. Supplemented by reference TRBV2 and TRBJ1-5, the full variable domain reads EPEVTQTPSHQVTQMGQEVILRCVPISNHLYFYWYRQILGQKVEFLVSFYNNEISEKSEIFDDQFSVERPDGSNFTLKIRSTKLEDSAMYFCASSERVGHQPQHFGDGTRLSIL.

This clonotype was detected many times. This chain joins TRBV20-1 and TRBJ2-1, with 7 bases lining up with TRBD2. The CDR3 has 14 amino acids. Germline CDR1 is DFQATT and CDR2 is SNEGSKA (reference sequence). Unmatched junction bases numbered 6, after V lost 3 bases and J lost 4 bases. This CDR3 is CSASGGNTYNEQFF. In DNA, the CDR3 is TGCAGTGCTAGCGGGGGGAATACTTACAATGAGCAGTTCTTC.

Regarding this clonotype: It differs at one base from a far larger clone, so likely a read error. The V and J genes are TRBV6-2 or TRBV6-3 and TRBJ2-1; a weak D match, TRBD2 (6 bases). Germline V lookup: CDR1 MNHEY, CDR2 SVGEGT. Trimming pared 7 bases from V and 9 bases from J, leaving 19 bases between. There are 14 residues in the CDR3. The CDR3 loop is CASTLARESGEQFF. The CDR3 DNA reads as TGTGCCAGCACCTTAGCTCGGGAGTCAGGTGAGCAGTTCTTC.

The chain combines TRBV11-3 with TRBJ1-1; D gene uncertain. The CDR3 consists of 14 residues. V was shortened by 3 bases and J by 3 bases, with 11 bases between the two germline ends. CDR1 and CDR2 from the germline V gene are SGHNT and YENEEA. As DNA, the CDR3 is TGTGCCAGCAGCTTGACAACGGGCCACACTGAAGCTTTCTTT. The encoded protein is CASSLTTGHTEAFF.

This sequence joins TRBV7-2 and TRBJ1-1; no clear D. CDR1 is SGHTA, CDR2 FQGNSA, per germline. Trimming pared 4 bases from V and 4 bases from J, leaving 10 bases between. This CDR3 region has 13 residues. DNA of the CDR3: TGTGCCAGCAGCTCACCATTCGGCACTGAAGCTTTCTTT. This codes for CASSSPFGTEAFF.

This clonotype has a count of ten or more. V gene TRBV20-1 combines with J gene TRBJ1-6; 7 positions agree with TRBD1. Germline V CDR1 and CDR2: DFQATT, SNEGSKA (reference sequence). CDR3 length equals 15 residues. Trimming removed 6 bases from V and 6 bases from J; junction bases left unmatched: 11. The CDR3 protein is CSAHGVGTVNSPLHF. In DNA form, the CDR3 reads TGCAGTGCGCATGGAGTTGGGACAGTTAATTCACCCCTCCACTTT.

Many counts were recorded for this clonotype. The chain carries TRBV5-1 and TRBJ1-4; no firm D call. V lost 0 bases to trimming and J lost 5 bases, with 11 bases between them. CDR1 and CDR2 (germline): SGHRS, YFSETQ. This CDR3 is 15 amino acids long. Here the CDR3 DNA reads TGCGCCAGCAGCTTGGTGGCAGGAAGGAATGAAAAACTGTTTTTT. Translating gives CASSLVAGRNEKLFF.

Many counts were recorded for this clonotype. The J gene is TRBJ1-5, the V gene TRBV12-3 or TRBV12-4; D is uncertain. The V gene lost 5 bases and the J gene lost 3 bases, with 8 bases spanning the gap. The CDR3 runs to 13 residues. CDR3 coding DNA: TGTGCCAGCAGTGAACAAGCCAATCAGCCCCAGCATTTT. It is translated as CASSEQANQPQHF.

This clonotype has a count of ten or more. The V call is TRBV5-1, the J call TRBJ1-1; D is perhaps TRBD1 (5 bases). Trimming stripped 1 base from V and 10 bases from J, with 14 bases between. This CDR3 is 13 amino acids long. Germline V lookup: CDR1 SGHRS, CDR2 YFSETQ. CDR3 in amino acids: CASSLSGPPGAFF. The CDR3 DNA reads TGCGCCAGCAGCTTGTCAGGGCCACCGGGAGCTTTCTTT.

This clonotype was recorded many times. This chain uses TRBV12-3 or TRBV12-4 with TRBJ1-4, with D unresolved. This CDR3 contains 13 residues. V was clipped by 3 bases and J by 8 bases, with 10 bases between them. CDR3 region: CASSFWGREKLFF. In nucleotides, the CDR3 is TGTGCCAGCAGTTTTTGGGGTCGCGAAAAACTGTTTTTT.

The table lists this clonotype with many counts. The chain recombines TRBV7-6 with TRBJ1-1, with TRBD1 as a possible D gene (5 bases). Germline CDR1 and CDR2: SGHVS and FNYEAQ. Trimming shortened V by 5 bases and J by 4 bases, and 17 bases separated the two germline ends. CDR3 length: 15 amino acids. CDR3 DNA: TGTGCCAGCAGCCCCTTGGCAGGGTTGGTCACTGAAGCTTTCTTT. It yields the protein CASSPLAGLVTEAFF.

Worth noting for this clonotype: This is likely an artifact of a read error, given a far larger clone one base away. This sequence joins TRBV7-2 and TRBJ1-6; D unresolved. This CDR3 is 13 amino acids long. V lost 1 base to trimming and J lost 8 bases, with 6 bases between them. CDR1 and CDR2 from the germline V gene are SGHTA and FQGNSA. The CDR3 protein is CASSLDPDSPLHF. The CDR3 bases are TGTGCCAGCAGCTTAGATCCCGATTCACCCCTCCACTTT.

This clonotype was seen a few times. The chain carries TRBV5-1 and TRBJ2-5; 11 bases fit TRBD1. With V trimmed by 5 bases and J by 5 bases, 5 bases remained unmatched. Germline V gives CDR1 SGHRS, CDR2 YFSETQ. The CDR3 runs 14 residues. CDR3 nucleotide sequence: TGCGCCAGCAGATCCGGGACAGGGGGGGAGACCCAGTACTTC. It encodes CASRSGTGGETQYF.

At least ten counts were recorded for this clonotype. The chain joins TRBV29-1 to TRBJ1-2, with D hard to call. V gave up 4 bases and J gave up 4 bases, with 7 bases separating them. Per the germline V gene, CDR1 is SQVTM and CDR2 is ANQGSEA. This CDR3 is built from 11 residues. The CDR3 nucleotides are TGCAGCGTTGTATTGGCCTATGGCTACACCTTC. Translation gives CSVVLAYGYTF.

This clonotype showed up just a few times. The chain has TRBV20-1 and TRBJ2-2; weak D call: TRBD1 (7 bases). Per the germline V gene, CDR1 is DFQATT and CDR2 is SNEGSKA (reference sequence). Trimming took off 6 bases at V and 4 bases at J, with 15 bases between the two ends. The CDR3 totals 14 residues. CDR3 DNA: TGCAGTGCAGCGCGGGACAGCCGCACCGGGGAGCTGTTTTTT. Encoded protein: CSAARDSRTGELFF.